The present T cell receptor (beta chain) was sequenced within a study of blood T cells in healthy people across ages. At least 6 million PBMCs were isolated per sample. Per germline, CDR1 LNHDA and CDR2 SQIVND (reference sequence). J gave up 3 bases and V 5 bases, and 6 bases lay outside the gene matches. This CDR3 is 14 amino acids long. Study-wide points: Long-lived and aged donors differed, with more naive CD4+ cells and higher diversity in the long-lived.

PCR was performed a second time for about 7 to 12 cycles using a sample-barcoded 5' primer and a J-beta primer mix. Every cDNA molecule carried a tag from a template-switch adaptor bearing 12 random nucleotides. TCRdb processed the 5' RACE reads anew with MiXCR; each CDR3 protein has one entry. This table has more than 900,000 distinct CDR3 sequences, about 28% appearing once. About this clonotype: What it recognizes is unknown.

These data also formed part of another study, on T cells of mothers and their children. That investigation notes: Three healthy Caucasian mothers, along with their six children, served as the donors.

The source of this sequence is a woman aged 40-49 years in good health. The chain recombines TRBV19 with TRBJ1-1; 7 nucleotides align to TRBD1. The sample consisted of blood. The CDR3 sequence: CASSGGDSYTEAFF. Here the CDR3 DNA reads TGTGCCAGTAGTGGAGGGGACAGCTACACTGAAGCTTTCTTT. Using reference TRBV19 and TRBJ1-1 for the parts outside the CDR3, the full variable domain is DGGITQSPKYLFRKEGQNVTLSCEQNLNHDAMYWYRQDPGQGLRLIYYSQIVNDFQKGDIAEGYSVSREKKESFPLTVTSAQKNPTAFYLCASSGGDSYTEAFFGQGTRLTVV.